The 19 T cell receptor beta chains below come from one sample, sequenced in a study of technical replicates of blood from a handful of donors. The assay was immunoSEQ multiplex PCR, and TCRdb's table has in-frame clones only and misses some. There are tens of thousands of clones in the sample; 90% to 95% occur only once, and about 0.38% lies in the top ten. Specimen: T cells isolated from PBMCs. Receptors were obtained from a human donor in good health.

This clone was found a few times. The V call is TRBV18, the J call TRBJ2-6; D might be TRBD2 (5 bases). CDR3 size: 14 residues. Between the trimmed V and J ends, which lost 6 bases and 4 bases, there was a span of 10 bases. Germline lookup yields CDR1 KGHSH and CDR2 LQKENI. The DNA for the CDR3 is TGTGCCAGCTCCCCTTCGGGGGGGGCCAACGTCCTGACTTTC. It is translated as CASSPSGGANVLTF. Together with reference TRBV18 and TRBJ2-6, the CDR3 gives the full variable domain: NAGVMQNPRHLVRRRGQEARLRCSPMKGHSHVYWYRQLPEEGLKFMVYLQKENIIDESGMPKERFSAEFPKEGPSILRIQQVVRGDSAAYFCASSPSGGANVLTFGAGSRLTVL.

The chain links TRBV7-3 to TRBJ2-1, with TRBD2 matching over 8 bases. The V segment lost 5 bases and the J segment 8 bases; nucleotides outside the gene matches: 14. Germline CDR1 reads SGHTA; CDR2 reads FQGTGA. The CDR3 totals 16 residues. The CDR3 region is CASSLGKRELSDEQFF. Written as DNA, the CDR3 is TGTGCCAGCAGCCTTGGAAAGCGGGAGTTATCCGATGAGCAGTTCTTC.

The J gene is TRBJ2-1, the V gene TRBV7-6, with 10 bases matching TRBD2. The V segment lost 4 bases and the J segment 8 bases; nucleotides outside the gene matches: 11. Looked up from germline, CDR1 is SGHVS and CDR2 is FNYEAQ. The CDR3 is made up of 16 amino acids. This chain's CDR3 is CASSSNQAGGFYEQFF. DNA of the CDR3: TGTGCCAGCAGCTCGAACCAAGCGGGAGGGTTCTATGAGCAGTTCTTC.

This rearrangement joins TRBV5-4 to TRBJ1-1; D may be TRBD1 (5 bases). The CDR3 is made up of 11 amino acids. V lost 2 bases, J lost 11 bases, and 10 bases lay in between. The V gene's germline CDR1 is SGHNT and CDR2 YYREEE (reference sequence). CDR3 bases: TGTGCCAGCAGCTTTCAGGGCCAGGCTTTCTTT. Residues: CASSFQGQAFF.

The CDR3 DNA reads TGTGCCAGCAGTTACGGAGCGGGAGCAACCGGGGAGCTGTTTTTT. It specifies CASSYGAGATGELFF. This sequence joins TRBV6-5 and TRBJ2-2; 8 bases match TRBD2. V shed 2 bases, J shed 5 bases, and the junction held 4 bases outside the gene matches. Germline V gives CDR1 MNHEY, CDR2 SVGAGI. This CDR3 comprises 15 residues.

The CDR3 DNA is TGCAGCGTTCTGACAGGCTACACTGAAGCTTTCTTT. Translation: CSVLTGYTEAFF. The chain has TRBV29-1 and TRBJ1-1, with a tentative D call TRBD1 (6 bases). Germline CDR1 is SQVTM and CDR2 is ANQGSEA. This CDR3 is 12 amino acids long. Trimming shortened V by 5 bases and J by 3 bases, and 10 bases separated the two germline ends.

The V gene is TRBV25-1, the J gene TRBJ1-1; D is undetermined. The CDR3 runs 16 residues. Germline V CDR1 and CDR2: MGHDK, SYGVNS. Trimming cost V 2 bases and J 0 bases, with 13 bases left between them. In DNA form, the CDR3 reads TGTGCCAGCAGTGAACTTGGTCTTACTATGAACACTGAAGCTTTCTTT. It is translated as CASSELGLTMNTEAFF.

V gene TRBV4-1 combines with J gene TRBJ2-3; possibly TRBD2 for D (5 bases). There are 14 residues in the CDR3. The germline gives CDR1 MGHRA, CDR2 YSYEKL. V lost 1 base to trimming and J lost 9 bases, with 14 bases between them. The CDR3 nucleotides read TGCGCCAGCAGCCAAGCTCAATTAGCGCCAACGCAGTATTTT. Translated, it gives CASSQAQLAPTQYF.

CDR3 sequence reads: CASSPVTGNGYTF. CDR3 bases: TGCGCCAGCAGCCCGGTGACAGGGAACGGCTACACCTTC. The chain is built from TRBV5-1 and TRBJ1-2; 7 bases are a match to TRBD1. Germline assignment: CDR1 SGHRS and CDR2 YFSETQ. V lost 4 bases, J lost 8 bases, and 8 bases stayed unmatched. The CDR3 loop spans 13 amino acids.

The CDR3 DNA sequence: TGCGCCAGCAGCCGATTGGGACAGGGTCTCTCCTACGAGCAGTACTTC. Protein: CASSRLGQGLSYEQYF. The chain couples TRBV4-1 to TRBJ2-7, with TRBD1 matching 9 bases. V shed 4 bases, J shed 0 bases, and the junction held 7 bases outside the gene matches. The germline CDR1 and CDR2 sequences are MGHRA and YSYEKL. The CDR3 runs to 16 residues.

The chain uses TRBV6-5 and TRBJ2-7; the D gene is possibly TRBD1 (6 bases). The ends were cut back, 5 bases at V and 3 bases at J, with 14 bases in the middle. The germline V gene encodes CDR1 MNHEY and CDR2 SVGAGI. The CDR3 is made up of 14 amino acids. The DNA for the CDR3 is TGTGCCAGCAGTCTTCCGGGACACAACTACGAGCAGTACTTC. This sequence encodes CASSLPGHNYEQYF.

This sequence joins TRBV5-4 and TRBJ2-7; 10 positions agree with TRBD2. Losses at the gene ends were 4 bases for V and 6 bases for J; bases not matched to a gene: 4. CDR3 length: 13 residues. The V gene's germline CDR1 is SGHNT and CDR2 YYREEE (reference sequence). In DNA form, the CDR3 reads TGTGCCAGCAGCACCGGACTAGCGGTCGAGCAGTACTTC. It encodes CASSTGLAVEQYF.

The rearrangement links TRBV28 to TRBJ2-5, with D possibly matching TRBD1 (6 bases). V was pared by 6 bases and J by 2 bases, with 13 bases between. The CDR3 length is 14 residues. The V gene's germline CDR1 is MDHEN and CDR2 SYDVKM. CDR3 sequence: CASSSPGQQETQYF. CDR3 DNA sequence: TGTGCCAGCAGCTCTCCGGGACAACAAGAGACCCAGTACTTC. Drawing the rest from reference TRBV28 and TRBJ2-5, the complete variable domain is DVKVTQSSRYLVKRTGEKVFLECVQDMDHENMFWYRQDPGLGLRLIYFSYDVKMKEKGDIPEGYSVSREKKERFSLILESASTNQTSMYLCASSSPGQQETQYFGPGTRLLVL.

V and J are TRBV7-8 and TRBJ2-3; D might be TRBD2 (5 bases). The V gene's germline CDR1 is SGHVS and CDR2 FQNEAQ. This CDR3 has 14 amino acids. The V and J ends lost 1 base and 4 bases respectively, with 9 bases between them. The CDR3 region is CASSLVRVSDTQYF. CDR3 bases: TGTGCCAGCAGCTTAGTGCGGGTTTCAGATACGCAGTATTTT.

The chain employs TRBV7-2 and TRBJ2-1; 7 positions agree with TRBD2. CDR3 length: 14 amino acids. J lost 3 bases, V lost 10 bases, and 9 bases had no gene match. Looked up from germline, CDR1 is SGHTA and CDR2 is FQGNSA. CDR3 residues: CATPLAGDYNEQFF. Here the CDR3 DNA reads TGTGCCACCCCCCTCGCGGGAGACTACAATGAGCAGTTCTTC.

The CDR3 sequence: CASRHDLGSGSYEQYF. In DNA, the CDR3 is TGCGCCAGCAGGCACGATCTAGGGAGCGGGAGCTACGAGCAGTACTTC. V usage is TRBV4-3 and J usage is TRBJ2-7, with 8 bases aligning to TRBD2. The germline CDR1 and CDR2 sequences are LGHNA and YSLEER. The CDR3 is made up of 16 amino acids. V lost 6 bases and J lost 3; bases outside the gene matches: 13.

The V gene is TRBV11-2, the J gene TRBJ1-2; D is undetermined. The CDR3 runs 13 residues. The germline gives CDR1 SGHAT, CDR2 FQNNGV. Trimming took off 1 base at V and 1 base at J, with 4 bases between the two ends. Written as DNA, the CDR3 is TGTGCCAGCAGCTTAGCGTATAACTATGGCTACACCTTC. Its protein product is CASSLAYNYGYTF.

This clone was recorded only once. The chain uses TRBV5-6 and TRBJ1-3; D call uncertain. CDR1 is SGHDT and CDR2 is YYEEEE in the germline V gene. CDR3 size: 17 residues. V lost 0 bases and J lost 0, with 13 bases in between. CDR3 loop: CASSLAFEGLSGNTIYF. In DNA, the CDR3 is TGTGCCAGCAGCTTGGCCTTTGAGGGCCTCTCTGGAAACACCATATATTTT.

The chain joins TRBV30 to TRBJ1-2, with D possibly TRBD1 on 5 matching bases. Germline V gene data show CDR1 as GTSNPN and CDR2 as SVGIG (reference sequence). The V end was cut by 0 bases, the J end by 3 bases, with 8 bases between. This CDR3 region has 13 residues. CDR3 nucleotides: TGTGCCTGGAGTGTCAGGGAAGACTATGGCTACACCTTC. Translated, it gives CAWSVREDYGYTF. The complete variable domain, with remaining parts taken from reference TRBV30 and TRBJ1-2, reads SQTIHQWPATLVQPVGSPLSLECTVEGTSNPNLYWYRQAAGRGLQLLFYSVGIGQISSEVPQNLSASRPQDRQFILSSKKLLLSDSGFYLCAWSVREDYGYTFGSGTRLTVV.